A single sample is the source of the 16 T cell receptor beta chains below, sequenced in a study of blood T cell repertoires in COVID-19. Assay used: immunoSEQ multiplex PCR; TCRdb lists only in-frame clones, some missing. This table has about 410,000 clones, over 75% appearing once. The sample consisted of peripheral blood. These receptor sequences come from a woman aged 40 to 55 with COVID-19, enrolled during active disease.

The genes are TRBV24-1 and TRBJ1-5; D remains unclear. Germline V gene sequence: CDR1 KGHDR, CDR2 SFDVKD. Deletions cut 6 bases from V and 9 bases from J, with 14 bases between. This CDR3 has 13 residues. CDR3 in amino acids: CATSSEGLAPQHF. DNA of the CDR3: TGTGCCACCAGTTCCGAGGGCCTGGCGCCCCAGCATTTT.

Only one count was recorded for this clone. The rearrangement links TRBV14 to TRBJ1-1, with no clear D. The CDR3 runs to 12 residues. Trimming shortened V by 4 bases and J by 6 bases, and 9 bases separated the two germline ends. Germline V CDR1 and CDR2: SGHDN, FVKESK. This CDR3 is CASSRGPAEAFF. The CDR3 region has the DNA TGTGCCAGCAGCCGCGGTCCTGCTGAAGCTTTCTTT.

CDR3 nucleotides: TGCGCCAGCAGCCCGGAGTTGGATACGCAGTATTTT. Its protein product is CASSPELDTQYF. J is TRBJ2-3 and V is TRBV5-1; no firm D call. From germline, CDR1 is SGHRS and CDR2 YFSETQ. V was pared by 4 bases and J by 6 bases, with 9 bases between. CDR3 length equals 12 residues.

CDR3 DNA sequence: TGTGCCAGCAGTTTAGGAAGGGGGCGTGATGGGCAGTACTTC. Its translation: CASSLGRGRDGQYF. The chain links TRBV28 to TRBJ2-7, with 7 positions matching TRBD1. The CDR3 spans 14 residues. From germline, CDR1 is MDHEN and CDR2 SYDVKM. With V trimmed by 2 bases and J by 9 bases, 10 bases remained unmatched.

The chain carries TRBV28 and TRBJ2-1, with 9 positions matching TRBD2. V dropped 3 bases and J dropped 2; count of bases not matched to a gene: 8. This CDR3 is 17 amino acids long. Germline V gives CDR1 MDHEN, CDR2 SYDVKM. The CDR3 loop is CASSFPLAGSPYNEQFF. The CDR3 DNA reads TGTGCCAGCAGTTTTCCCCTAGCGGGATCCCCCTACAATGAGCAGTTCTTC.

This clone came up a few times. The V and J genes are TRBV4-1 and TRBJ2-7; D is perhaps TRBD2 (5 bases). The germline V gene has CDR1 MGHRA and CDR2 YSYEKL. Trimming removed 1 base from V and 2 bases from J, with 12 bases in between. The CDR3 sequence is 15 residues long. CDR3 coding DNA: TGCGCCAGCAGCCAAGGTATTAGCGTGACCTACGAGCAGTACTTC. Residues: CASSQGISVTYEQYF.

V usage is TRBV6-9 and J usage is TRBJ2-3; TRBD1 aligns across 7 bases. Germline V lookup: CDR1 MNHGY, CDR2 SVAAGI. Trimming at V came to 1 base and at J to 3 bases, leaving 10 bases not matched to a gene. This CDR3 comprises 17 residues. Here the CDR3 DNA reads TGTGCCAGCAGTTATTTATACTCACAGGGGCGGACAGATACGCAGTATTTT. Its translation: CASSYLYSQGRTDTQYF.

This chain joins TRBV5-5 and TRBJ1-1; TRBD1 matches at 9 bases. CDR1 and CDR2 (germline): SGHKS, YYEKEE (reference sequence). V shed 4 bases, J shed 1 base, and the junction held 2 bases outside the gene matches. The CDR3 consists of 14 residues. CDR3 region: CASSQQGANTEAFF. CDR3 DNA sequence: TGTGCCAGCAGCCAACAGGGGGCGAACACTGAAGCTTTCTTT.

The CDR3 protein is CASGLPNPPREAFF. The CDR3 nucleotides are TGTGCTAGTGGTTTGCCCAATCCCCCGAGGGAAGCTTTCTTT. The chain links TRBV12-5 to TRBJ1-1; no clear D gene. Germline CDR1 and CDR2: LGHNT and FRNRAP. The CDR3 loop spans 14 amino acids. The V gene lost 2 bases and the J gene lost 8 bases, with 15 bases spanning the gap.

This sequence joins TRBV7-2 and TRBJ1-3; 8 bases match TRBD1. The CDR3 has 16 residues. V shed 5 bases and J 3 bases; nucleotides not matched to a gene: 9. CDR1 is SGHTA, CDR2 FQGNSA, per germline. The CDR3 region is CASSQRSGGGGNTIYF. The CDR3 DNA sequence: TGTGCCAGCAGCCAGCGGTCAGGGGGCGGTGGAAACACCATATATTTT.

This clone appeared a few times. V is TRBV7-2 and J is TRBJ2-1, with unresolved D. The CDR3 sequence is 15 residues long. The germline gives CDR1 SGHTA, CDR2 FQGNSA. V was shortened by 1 base and J by 0 bases, with 7 bases between the two germline ends. The chain's CDR3 is CASSLGLNSYNEQFF. The DNA of the CDR3 is TGTGCCAGCAGCTTAGGGCTGAACTCCTACAATGAGCAGTTCTTC.

This chain uses TRBV20-1 with TRBJ1-5; tentative D call: TRBD1 (5 bases). CDR3 length: 14 residues. Deletions cut 3 bases from V and 5 bases from J, with 14 bases between. The V gene's germline CDR1 is DFQATT and CDR2 SNEGSKA (reference sequence). CDR3 nucleotide sequence: TGCAGTGCTAGTTTCTGGGGAGGGGATCAGCCCCAGCATTTT. Protein product: CSASFWGGDQPQHF.

The V call is TRBV18, the J call TRBJ1-4; D is possibly TRBD1 (5 bases). This CDR3 has 16 residues. Germline CDR1 is KGHSH and CDR2 is LQKENI. V dropped 6 bases and J dropped 7 bases, with 21 bases sitting between them. In DNA, the CDR3 is TGTGCCAGCTCCCCTTTCCGGGGGGGGGACGGTGAAAAACTGTTTTTT. Its protein product is CASSPFRGGDGEKLFF.

This chain connects TRBV20-1 to TRBJ1-2; D unclear. This CDR3 region has 11 residues. V lost 4 bases to trimming and J lost 2 bases, with 5 bases between them. Germline V gives CDR1 DFQATT, CDR2 SNEGSKA (reference sequence). CDR3 coding DNA: TGCAGTGCTACACAAAACTATGGCTACACCTTC. Protein: CSATQNYGYTF.

The chain carries TRBV6-2 or TRBV6-3 and TRBJ2-3, with 12 bases fitting TRBD1. This CDR3 spans 16 amino acids. V dropped 5 bases and J dropped 6; count of bases not matched to a gene: 9. CDR1 MNHEY and CDR2 SVGEGT come from the germline V gene. This chain's CDR3 is CASSHPGTGGYDTQYF. As DNA, the CDR3 is TGTGCCAGCAGTCACCCCGGGACAGGGGGCTATGATACGCAGTATTTT.

CDR3 nucleotide sequence: TGCGCCAGCAGCTCCAGAGGGGGCGAGGAGACCCAGTACTTC. Its protein product is CASSSRGGEETQYF. The rearrangement links TRBV5-1 to TRBJ2-5; the match to TRBD1 covers 7 bases. J gave up 5 bases and V 3 bases, and 7 bases lay outside the gene matches. From germline, CDR1 is SGHRS and CDR2 YFSETQ. The CDR3 has 14 residues.